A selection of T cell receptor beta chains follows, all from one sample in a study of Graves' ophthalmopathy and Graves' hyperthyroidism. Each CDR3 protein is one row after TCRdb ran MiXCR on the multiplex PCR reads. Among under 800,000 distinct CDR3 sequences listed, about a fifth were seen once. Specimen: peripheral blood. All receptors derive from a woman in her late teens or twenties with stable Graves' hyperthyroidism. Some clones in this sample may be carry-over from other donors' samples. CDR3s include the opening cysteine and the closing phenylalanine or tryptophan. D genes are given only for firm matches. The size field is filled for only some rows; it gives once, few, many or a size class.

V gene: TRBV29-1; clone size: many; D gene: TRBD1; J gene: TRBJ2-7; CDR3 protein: CSVEKGAYSYEQYF; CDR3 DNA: TGCAGCGTTGAAAAGGGGGCTTATTCCTACGAGCAGTACTTC
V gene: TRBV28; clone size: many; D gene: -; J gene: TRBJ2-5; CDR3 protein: CASSSPQDNQETQYF; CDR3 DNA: TGTGCCAGCAGTTCACCCCAGGATAACCAGGAGACCCAGTACTTC
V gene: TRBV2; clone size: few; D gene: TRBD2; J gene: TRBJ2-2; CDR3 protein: CASSEALAGAFGELCF; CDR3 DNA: TGTGCCAGCAGTGAAGCACTAGCGGGGGCCTTCGGGGAGCTGTGTTTT
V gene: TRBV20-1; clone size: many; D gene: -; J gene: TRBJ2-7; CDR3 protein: CSALPPGDLTYEQYF; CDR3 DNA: TGCAGTGCCCTGCCCCCAGGGGACCTCACCTACGAGCAGTACTTC
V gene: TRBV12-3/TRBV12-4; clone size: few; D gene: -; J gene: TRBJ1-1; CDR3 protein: CASSPQQGARNTEAFF; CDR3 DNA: TGTGCCAGCAGCCCTCAACAGGGTGCGCGAAACACTGAAGCTTTCTTT
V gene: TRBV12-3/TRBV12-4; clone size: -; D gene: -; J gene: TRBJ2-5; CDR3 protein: CASSFFGQGEGTQYF; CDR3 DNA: TGTGCCAGCAGTTTCTTTGGTCAGGGGGAGGGGACCCAGTACTTC
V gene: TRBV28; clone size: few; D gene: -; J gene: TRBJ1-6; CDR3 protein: CASSPQDSTNSPLHF; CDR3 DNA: TGTGCCAGCAGTCCGCAGGACAGCACAAATTCACCCCTCCACTTT
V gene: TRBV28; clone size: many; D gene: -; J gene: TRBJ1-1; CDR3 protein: CASSHRRLAPNTEAFF; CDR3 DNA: TGTGCCAGCAGTCACAGACGACTCGCACCGAACACTGAAGCTTTCTTT
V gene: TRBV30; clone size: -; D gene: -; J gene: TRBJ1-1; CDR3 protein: CAWSVLAREAFF; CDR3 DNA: TGTGCCTGGAGTGTTCTCGCGAGGGAAGCTTTCTTT
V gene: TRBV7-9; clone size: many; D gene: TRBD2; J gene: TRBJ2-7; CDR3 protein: CASSAGLAGRSYEQYF; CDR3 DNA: TGTGCCAGCAGCGCGGGACTAGCGGGGCGCTCCTACGAGCAGTACTTC
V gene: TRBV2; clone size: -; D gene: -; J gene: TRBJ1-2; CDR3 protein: CASSEDGEGYTF; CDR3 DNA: TGTGCCAGCAGTGAGGACGGAGAAGGCTACACCTTC
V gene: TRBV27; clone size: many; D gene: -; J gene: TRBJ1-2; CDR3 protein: CASSDRSFSGYTF; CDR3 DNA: TGTGCCAGCAGTGATAGGTCCTTCAGTGGCTACACCTTC
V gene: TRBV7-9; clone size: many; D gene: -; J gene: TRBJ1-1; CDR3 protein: CASSRERLNTEAFF; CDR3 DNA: TGTGCCAGCAGCCGCGAGAGGCTGAACACTGAAGCTTTCTTT
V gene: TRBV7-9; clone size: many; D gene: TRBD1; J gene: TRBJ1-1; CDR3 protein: CASSFQQGSTEAFF; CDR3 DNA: TGTGCCAGCAGCTTCCAACAGGGGAGCACTGAAGCTTTCTTT
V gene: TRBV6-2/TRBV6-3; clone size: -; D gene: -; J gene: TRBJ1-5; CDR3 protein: CASSYLRTSPHF; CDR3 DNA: TGTGCCAGCAGTTACCTCCGGACATCCCCGCATTTT
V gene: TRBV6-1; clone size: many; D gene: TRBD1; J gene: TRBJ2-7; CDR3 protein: CASSGDRAWEYEQYF; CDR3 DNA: TGTGCCAGCAGCGGGGACAGGGCTTGGGAGTACGAGCAGTACTTC
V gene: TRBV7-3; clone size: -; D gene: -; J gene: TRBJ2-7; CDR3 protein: CASRPDVNTADQYF; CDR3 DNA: TGTGCCAGCAGGCCCGACGTGAACACAGCCGATCAGTACTTC
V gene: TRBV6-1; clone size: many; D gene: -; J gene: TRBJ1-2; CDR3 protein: CASSEVGGHYGYTF; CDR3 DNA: TGTGCCAGCAGTGAAGTAGGAGGGCACTATGGCTACACCTTC
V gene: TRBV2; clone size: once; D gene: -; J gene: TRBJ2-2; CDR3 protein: CASRIGTSYTGELFF; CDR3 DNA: TGTGCCAGCCGAATCGGGACGTCCTATACCGGGGAGCTGTTTTTT
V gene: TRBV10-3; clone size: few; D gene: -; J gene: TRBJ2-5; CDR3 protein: CATSQENQETQYF; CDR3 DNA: TGTGCCACCTCCCAGGAGAACCAAGAGACCCAGTACTTC
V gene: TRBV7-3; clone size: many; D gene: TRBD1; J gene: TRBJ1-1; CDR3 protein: CASSLQGQAGGKAFF; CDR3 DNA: TGTGCCAGCAGCTTACAAGGACAGGCCGGGGGTAAAGCTTTCTTT
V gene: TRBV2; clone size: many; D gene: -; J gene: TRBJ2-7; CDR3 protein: CASSDTRSLGEQYF; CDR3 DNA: TGTGCCAGCAGTGATACCAGGTCCCTCGGCGAGCAGTACTTC
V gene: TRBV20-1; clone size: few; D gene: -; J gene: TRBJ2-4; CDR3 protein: CSARENRLLAKNIKYF; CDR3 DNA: TGCAGTGCTAGAGAAAACAGGCTCTTAGCCAAAAACATTAAGTACTTC
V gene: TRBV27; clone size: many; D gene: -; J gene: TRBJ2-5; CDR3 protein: CASSDSLLETQYF; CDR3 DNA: TGTGCCAGCAGTGACTCCTTGTTGGAGACCCAGTACTTC
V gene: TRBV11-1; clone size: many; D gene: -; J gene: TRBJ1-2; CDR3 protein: CASQLLWDPSRDGYTF; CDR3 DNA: TGTGCCAGCCAACTGTTATGGGACCCTAGTAGGGATGGCTACACCTTC
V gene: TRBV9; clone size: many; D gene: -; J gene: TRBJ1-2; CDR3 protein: CASSSGRGNYGYTF; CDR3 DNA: TGTGCCAGCAGCTCTGGACGGGGAAACTATGGCTACACCTTC
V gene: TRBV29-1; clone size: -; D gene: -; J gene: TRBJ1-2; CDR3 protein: CSVEGGAGYGYTF; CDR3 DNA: TGCAGCGTTGAGGGAGGGGCCGGGTATGGCTACACCTTC
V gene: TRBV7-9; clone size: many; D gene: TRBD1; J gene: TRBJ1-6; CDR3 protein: CASTGTGRSPLHF; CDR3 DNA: TGTGCCAGCACCGGGACAGGGAGGTCACCCCTCCACTTT
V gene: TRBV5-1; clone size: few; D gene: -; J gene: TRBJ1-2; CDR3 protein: CASSLDRNGYTF; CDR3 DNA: TGCGCCAGCAGCTTGGACAGAAATGGCTACACCTTC
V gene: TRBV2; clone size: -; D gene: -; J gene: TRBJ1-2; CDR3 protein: CASSEVAYGYTF; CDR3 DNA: TGTGCCAGCAGTGAAGTTGCATATGGCTACACCTTC
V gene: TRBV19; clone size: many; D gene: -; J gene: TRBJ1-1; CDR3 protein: CASSRQGIIGTEAFF; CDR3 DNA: TGTGCCAGTAGCCGTCAGGGGATTATTGGTACTGAAGCTTTCTTT
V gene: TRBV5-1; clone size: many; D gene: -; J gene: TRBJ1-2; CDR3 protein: CASSLSTWGYGYTF; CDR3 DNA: TGCGCCAGCAGCTTGTCGACTTGGGGCTATGGCTACACCTTC
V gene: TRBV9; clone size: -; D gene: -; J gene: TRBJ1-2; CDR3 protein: CASSSSGEAQDYGYTF; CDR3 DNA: TGTGCCAGCAGCTCTTCAGGGGAGGCGCAGGATTATGGCTACACCTTC
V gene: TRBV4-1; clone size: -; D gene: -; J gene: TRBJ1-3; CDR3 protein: CASSPRQFSGNTIYF; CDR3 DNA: TGCGCCAGCAGCCCCAGACAGTTCTCTGGAAACACCATATATTTT
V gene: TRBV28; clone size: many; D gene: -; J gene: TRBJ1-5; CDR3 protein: CASNSVNQPQHF; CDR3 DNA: TGTGCCAGCAATTCGGTAAATCAGCCCCAGCATTTT
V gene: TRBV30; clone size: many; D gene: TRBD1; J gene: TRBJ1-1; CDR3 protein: CAWGQGVNTEAFF; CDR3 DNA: TGTGCCTGGGGACAGGGAGTGAACACTGAAGCTTTCTTT
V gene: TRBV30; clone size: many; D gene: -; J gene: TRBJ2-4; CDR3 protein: CAWSVQDIQYF; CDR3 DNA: TGTGCCTGGAGTGTACAAGACATTCAGTACTTC
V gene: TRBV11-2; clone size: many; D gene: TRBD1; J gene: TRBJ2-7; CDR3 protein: CASSLLWDRPYEQYF; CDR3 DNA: TGTGCCAGCAGCTTACTCTGGGACAGACCCTACGAGCAGTACTTC
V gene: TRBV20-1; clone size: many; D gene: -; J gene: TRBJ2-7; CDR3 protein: CSAIKGVYEQYF; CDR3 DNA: TGCAGTGCAATTAAGGGGGTCTACGAGCAGTACTTC
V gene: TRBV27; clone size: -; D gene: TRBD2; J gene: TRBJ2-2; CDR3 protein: CASSLRLAVGELFF; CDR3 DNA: TGTGCCAGCAGTTTAAGGCTAGCGGTCGGGGAGCTGTTTTTT
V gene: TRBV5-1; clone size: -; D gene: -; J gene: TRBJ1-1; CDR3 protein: CASSGGVMNTEAFF; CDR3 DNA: TGCGCCAGCAGCGGCGGGGTAATGAACACTGAAGCTTTCTTT
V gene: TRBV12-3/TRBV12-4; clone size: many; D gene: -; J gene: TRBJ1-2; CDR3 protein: CASSFAVLANYGYTF; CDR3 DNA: TGTGCCAGCAGTTTTGCGGTGTTGGCAAACTATGGCTACACCTTC